The clone carrying this TCR beta chain was observed a few times. Its antigen is unknown. The entry originates in a study of T cells in localized non-small cell lung cancer. Study-level findings and limits: Longer overall survival was linked to higher blood T cell density.

Trimming stripped 2 bases from V and 7 bases from J, with 11 bases between. Per germline, CDR1 MDHEN and CDR2 SYDVKM. The CDR3 has 13 amino acids. Some clones are missing from TCRdb's copy, which holds only in-frame ones; the method was immunoSEQ multiplex PCR. The sample yields 25,000 to 30,000 clones, roughly 90% seen once. The chain uses TRBV28 and TRBJ1-2; D is undetermined. This TCR was recovered from a female donor over 55 with stage I lung adenocarcinoma. The sample here was peripheral blood, taken before any cancer treatment. Here the CDR3 DNA reads TGTGCCAGCAGTTTAGCGGTTAACATTGGCTACACCTTC. It yields the protein CASSLAVNIGYTF.